This T cell receptor beta chain appears in the sequencing data of a study of T-cell reconstitution after alpha-beta-depleted transplantation in children (dated by TCRdb to 2016 to 2018). For the wider study: T-cell immune reconstitution after TCRalphabeta/CD19-depleted allogeneic hematopoietic cell transplantation in children was quantitatively tracked in the study by means of TCR repertoire profiling.

This clonotype was seen ten or more times. Which antigen it targets is not known. No much larger clone exists at a distance of one base, and base qualities are not known. The library was built by means of PCR. Sequencing relied on an Illumina HiSeq 2500. Molecular barcoding was employed in the preparation of TCR libraries, with unique molecular identifiers being used to normalize TCRbeta repertoire quantification. TCRdb redid the processing of the public reads, applying fastp at Q25 and MiXCR, and retained in-frame beta chains. Rows with one shared CDR3 protein collapse into an entry with the most common genes and DNA. This sample holds over 400,000 distinct CDR3 sequences; around 12% were observed only once. Approximately 5.4% of the sample belongs to the ten largest clones. The CDR3 runs 15 amino acids, cysteine and phenylalanine included. The CDR3 DNA has 45 bases and is translated from base 1. V is cut by 5 bases and J by 4 bases, and the space between the germline ends is 15 bases.

The sequence joins TRBV12-3 or TRBV12-4 to TRBJ2-1; the D gene is possibly TRBD1 or TRBD2, each agreeing over 5 bases. The sequences come from PBMCs from the stem cell graft donor, collected from the stem cell graft. The sequence was obtained from a human donor who donated a stem cell graft to a child with combined immunodeficiency. The nucleotide sequence reads as follows: TGTGCCAGCAGTCCCCGGACTGGGGCATACAATGAGCAGTTCTTC. It specifies CASSPRTGAYNEQFF.